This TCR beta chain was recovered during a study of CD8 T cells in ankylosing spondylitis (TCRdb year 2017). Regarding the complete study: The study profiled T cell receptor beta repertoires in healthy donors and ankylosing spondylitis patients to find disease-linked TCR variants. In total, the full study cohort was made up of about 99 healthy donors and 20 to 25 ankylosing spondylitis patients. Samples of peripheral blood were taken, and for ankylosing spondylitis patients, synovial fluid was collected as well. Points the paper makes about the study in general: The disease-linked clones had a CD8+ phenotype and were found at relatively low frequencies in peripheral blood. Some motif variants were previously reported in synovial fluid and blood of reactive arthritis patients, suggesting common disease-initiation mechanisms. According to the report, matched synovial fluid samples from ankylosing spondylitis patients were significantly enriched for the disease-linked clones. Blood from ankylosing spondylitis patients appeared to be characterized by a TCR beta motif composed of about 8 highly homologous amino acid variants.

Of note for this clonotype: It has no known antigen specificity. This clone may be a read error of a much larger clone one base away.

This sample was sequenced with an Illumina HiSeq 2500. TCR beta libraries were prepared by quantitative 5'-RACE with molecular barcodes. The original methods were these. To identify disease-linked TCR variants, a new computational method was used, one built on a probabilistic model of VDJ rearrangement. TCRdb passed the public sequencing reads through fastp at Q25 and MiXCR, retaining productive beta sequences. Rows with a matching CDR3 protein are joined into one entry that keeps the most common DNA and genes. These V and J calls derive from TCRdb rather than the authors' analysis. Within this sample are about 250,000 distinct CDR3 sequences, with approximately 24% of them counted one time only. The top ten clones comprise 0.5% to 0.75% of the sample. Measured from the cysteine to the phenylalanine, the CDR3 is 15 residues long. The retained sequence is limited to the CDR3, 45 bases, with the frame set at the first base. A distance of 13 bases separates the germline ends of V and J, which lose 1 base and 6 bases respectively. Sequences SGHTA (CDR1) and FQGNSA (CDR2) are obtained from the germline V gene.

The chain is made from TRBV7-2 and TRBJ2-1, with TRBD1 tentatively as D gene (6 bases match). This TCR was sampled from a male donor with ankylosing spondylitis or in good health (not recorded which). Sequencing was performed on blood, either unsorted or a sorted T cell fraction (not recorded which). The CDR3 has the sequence CTSSLVGQPINEQFF. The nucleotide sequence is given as TGTACCAGCAGCTTAGTCGGACAGCCTATCAATGAGCAGTTCTTC.